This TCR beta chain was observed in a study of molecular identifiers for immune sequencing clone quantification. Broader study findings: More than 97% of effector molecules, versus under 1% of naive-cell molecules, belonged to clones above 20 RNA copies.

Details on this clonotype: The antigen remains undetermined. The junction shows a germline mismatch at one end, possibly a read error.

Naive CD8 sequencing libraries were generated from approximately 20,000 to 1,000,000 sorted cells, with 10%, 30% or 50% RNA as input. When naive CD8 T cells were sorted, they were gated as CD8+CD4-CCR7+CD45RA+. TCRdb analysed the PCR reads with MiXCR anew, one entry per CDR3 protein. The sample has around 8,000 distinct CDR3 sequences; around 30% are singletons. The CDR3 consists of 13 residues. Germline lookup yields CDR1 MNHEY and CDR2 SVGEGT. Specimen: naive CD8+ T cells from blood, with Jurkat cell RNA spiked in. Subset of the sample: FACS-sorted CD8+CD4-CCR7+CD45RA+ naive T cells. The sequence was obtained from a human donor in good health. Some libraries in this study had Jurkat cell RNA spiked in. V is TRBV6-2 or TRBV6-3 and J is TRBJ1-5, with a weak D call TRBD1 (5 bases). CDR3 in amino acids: CASTDSANQPLHF. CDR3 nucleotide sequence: TGTGCCAGCACCGACAGCGCCAATCAGCCCCTGCATTTT.